What follows describes a single T cell receptor beta chain. This record comes from a study of blood T cell repertoires in COVID-19. Study details: From T cells, B-cell-depleted T cells, or PBMCs came the material, which was cDNA or gDNA.

Per germline, CDR1 SGHVS and CDR2 FQNEAQ. After removal of 3 bases from V and 5 bases from J, the junction contained 10 bases not matched to a gene. CDR3 length equals 17 residues. Per the authors' pipeline: Quantification of nucleated cells was approximated via reference gene primer amplification. Profiled with immunoSEQ multiplex PCR; TCRdb holds only in-frame clones, not every one. From that table come the V and J calls and clone size; the DNA was used to work out D and trimming. The table has 200,000 to 250,000 clones, around 88% seen once. Across 20 to 25 US areas, participants ranged in age from about 18 to 90 years. Each participant's cohort was designated according to participant-reported clinical history.

Specimen: PBMCs or T cells enriched from blood (not recorded which). This clonotype was sampled from a woman between 50 and 59 years old with acute COVID-19. The J gene is TRBJ2-5, the V gene TRBV7-8; 12 bases are shared with TRBD2. The CDR3 DNA sequence: TGTGCCAGCAGCTTTGGACTAGCGGGATCTGTATTGGAGACCCAGTACTTC. It translates to CASSFGLAGSVLETQYF. Full variable domain (outside the CDR3, taken from reference TRBV7-8 and TRBJ2-5): GAGVSQSPRYKVAKRGQDVALRCDPISGHVSLFWYQQALGQGPEFLTYFQNEAQLDKSGLPSDRFFAERPEGSVSTLKIQRTQQEDSAVYLCASSFGLAGSVLETQYFGPGTRLLVL.